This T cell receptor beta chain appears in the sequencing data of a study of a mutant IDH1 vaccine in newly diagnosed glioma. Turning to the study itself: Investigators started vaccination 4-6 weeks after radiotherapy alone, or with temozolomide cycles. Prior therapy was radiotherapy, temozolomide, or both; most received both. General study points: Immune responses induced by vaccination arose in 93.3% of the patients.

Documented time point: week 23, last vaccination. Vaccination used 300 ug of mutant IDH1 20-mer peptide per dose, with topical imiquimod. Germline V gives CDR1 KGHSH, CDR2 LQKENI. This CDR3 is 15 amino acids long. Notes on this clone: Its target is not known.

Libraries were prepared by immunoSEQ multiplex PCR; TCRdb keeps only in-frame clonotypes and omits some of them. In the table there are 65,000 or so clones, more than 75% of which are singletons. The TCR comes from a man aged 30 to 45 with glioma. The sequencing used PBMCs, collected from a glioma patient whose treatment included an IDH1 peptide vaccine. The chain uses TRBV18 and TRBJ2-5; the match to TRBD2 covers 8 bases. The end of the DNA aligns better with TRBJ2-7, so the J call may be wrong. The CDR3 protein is CASSRSGGDSYEQYF. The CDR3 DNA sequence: TGTGCCAGCTCAAGGAGCGGGGGCGACTCCTACGAGCAGTACTTC.